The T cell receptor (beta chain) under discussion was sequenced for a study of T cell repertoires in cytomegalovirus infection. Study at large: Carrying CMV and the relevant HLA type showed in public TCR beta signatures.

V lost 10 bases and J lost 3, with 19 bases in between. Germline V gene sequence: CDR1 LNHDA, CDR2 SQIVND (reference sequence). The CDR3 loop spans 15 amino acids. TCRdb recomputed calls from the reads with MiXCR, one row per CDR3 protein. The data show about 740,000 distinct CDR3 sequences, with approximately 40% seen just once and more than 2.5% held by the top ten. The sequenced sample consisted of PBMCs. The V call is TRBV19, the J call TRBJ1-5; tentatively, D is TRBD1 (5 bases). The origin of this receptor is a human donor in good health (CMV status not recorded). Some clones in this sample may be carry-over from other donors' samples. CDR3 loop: CATRTSSRYNQPQHF. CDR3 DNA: TGTGCCACAAGGACAAGTTCAAGGTACAATCAGCCCCAGCATTTT.